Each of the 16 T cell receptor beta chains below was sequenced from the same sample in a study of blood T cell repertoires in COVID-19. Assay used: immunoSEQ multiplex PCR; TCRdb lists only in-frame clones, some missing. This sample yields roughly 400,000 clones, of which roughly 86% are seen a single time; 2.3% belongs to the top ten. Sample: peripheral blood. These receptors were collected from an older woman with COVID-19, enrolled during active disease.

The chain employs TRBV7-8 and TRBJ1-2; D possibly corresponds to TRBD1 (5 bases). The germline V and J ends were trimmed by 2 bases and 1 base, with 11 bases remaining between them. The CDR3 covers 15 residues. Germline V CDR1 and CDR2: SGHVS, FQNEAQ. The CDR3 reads CASSLTGPSNYGYTF. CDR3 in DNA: TGTGCCAGCAGCTTAACAGGACCTAGTAACTATGGCTACACCTTC.

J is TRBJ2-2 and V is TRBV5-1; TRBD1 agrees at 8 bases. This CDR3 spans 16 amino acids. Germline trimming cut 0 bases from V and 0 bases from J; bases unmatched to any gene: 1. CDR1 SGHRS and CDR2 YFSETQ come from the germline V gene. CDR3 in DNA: TGCGCCAGCAGCTTGGGGGGACAGGCGAACACCGGGGAGCTGTTTTTT. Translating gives CASSLGGQANTGELFF.

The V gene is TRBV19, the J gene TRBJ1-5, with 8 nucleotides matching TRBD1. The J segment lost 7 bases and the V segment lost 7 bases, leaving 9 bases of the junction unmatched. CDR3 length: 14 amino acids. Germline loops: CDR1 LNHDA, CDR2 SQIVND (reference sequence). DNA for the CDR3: TGTGCCAGTATTGAAACGGACAGGGACCAGCCCCAGCATTTT. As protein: CASIETDRDQPQHF.

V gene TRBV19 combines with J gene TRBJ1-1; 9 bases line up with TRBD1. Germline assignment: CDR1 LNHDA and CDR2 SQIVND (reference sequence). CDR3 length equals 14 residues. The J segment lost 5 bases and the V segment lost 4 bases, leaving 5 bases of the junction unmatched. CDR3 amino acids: CASSRGQGHTEAFF. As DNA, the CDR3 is TGTGCCAGTAGTAGAGGACAGGGGCATACTGAAGCTTTCTTT.

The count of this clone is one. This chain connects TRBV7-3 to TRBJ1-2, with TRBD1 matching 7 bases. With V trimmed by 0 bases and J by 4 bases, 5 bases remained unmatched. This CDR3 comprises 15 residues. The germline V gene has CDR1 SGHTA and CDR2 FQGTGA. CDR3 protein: CASSLTGDSRYGYTF. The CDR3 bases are TGTGCCAGCAGCTTAACAGGGGACAGCCGCTATGGCTACACCTTC. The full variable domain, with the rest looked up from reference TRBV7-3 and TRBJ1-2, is GAGVSQTPSNKVTEKGKYVELRCDPISGHTALYWYRQSLGQGPEFLIYFQGTGAADDSGLPNDRFFAVRPEGSVSTLKIQRTERGDSAVYLCASSLTGDSRYGYTFGSGTRLTVV.

CDR3: CASTLTGNVGNEQFF. CDR3 sequence (DNA): TGTGCCAGCACCCTGACAGGGAACGTAGGCAATGAGCAGTTCTTC. The chain employs TRBV6-5 and TRBJ2-1; 7 nucleotides line up with TRBD1. Losses at the gene ends were 7 bases for V and 6 bases for J; bases not matched to a gene: 12. The germline gives CDR1 MNHEY, CDR2 SVGAGI. This CDR3 is 15 amino acids long.

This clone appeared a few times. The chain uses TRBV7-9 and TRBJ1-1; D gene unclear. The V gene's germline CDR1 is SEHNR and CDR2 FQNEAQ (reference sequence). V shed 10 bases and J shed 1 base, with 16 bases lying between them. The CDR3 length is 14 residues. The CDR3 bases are TGTGCCATCCCGACCCCCGCGGGGAACACTGAAGCTTTCTTT. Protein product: CAIPTPAGNTEAFF.

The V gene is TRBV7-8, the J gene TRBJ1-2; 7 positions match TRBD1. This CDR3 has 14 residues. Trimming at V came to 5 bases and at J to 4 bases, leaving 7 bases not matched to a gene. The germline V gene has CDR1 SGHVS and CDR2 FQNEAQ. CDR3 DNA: TGTGCCAGCAGCCCATGGGACAGCTCCTATGGCTACACCTTC. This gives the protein CASSPWDSSYGYTF.

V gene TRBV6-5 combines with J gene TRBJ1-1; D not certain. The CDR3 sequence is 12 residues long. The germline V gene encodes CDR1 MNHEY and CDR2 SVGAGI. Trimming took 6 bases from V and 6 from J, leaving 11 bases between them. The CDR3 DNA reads TGTGCCAGCAGCCCCCATCCGGCTGAAGCTTTCTTT. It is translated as CASSPHPAEAFF.

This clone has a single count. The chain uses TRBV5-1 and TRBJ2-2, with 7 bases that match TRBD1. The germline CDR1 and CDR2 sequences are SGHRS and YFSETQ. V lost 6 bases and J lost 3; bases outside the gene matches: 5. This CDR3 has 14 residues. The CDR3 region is CASKGGSYTGELFF. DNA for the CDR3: TGCGCCAGCAAAGGGGGCAGCTACACCGGGGAGCTGTTTTTT.

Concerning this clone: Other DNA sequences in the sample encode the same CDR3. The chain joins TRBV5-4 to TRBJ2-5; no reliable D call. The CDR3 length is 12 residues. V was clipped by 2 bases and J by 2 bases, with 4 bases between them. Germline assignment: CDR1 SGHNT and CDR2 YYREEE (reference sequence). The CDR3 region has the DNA TGTGCCAGCAGCTTTCCTCAAGAGACCCAGTACTTC. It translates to CASSFPQETQYF. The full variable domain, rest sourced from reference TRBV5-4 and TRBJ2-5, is ETGVTQSPTHLIKTRGQQVTLRCSSQSGHNTVSWYQQALGQGPQFIFQYYREEENGRGNFPPRFSGLQFPNYSSELNVNALELDDSALYLCASSFPQETQYFGPGTRLLVL.

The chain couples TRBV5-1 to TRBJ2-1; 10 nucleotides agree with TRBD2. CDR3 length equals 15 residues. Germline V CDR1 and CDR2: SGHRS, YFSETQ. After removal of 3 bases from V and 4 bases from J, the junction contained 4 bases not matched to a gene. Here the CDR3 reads CASSSPGLAYNEQFF. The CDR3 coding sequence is TGCGCCAGCAGCTCTCCGGGACTAGCGTACAATGAGCAGTTCTTC.

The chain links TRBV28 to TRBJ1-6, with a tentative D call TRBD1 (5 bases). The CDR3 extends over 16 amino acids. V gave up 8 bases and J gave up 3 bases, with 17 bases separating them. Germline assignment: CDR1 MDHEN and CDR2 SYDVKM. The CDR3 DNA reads TGTGCCAGCGAACGGGGGGGTATCGTCTATAATTCACCCCTCCACTTT. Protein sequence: CASERGGIVYNSPLHF.

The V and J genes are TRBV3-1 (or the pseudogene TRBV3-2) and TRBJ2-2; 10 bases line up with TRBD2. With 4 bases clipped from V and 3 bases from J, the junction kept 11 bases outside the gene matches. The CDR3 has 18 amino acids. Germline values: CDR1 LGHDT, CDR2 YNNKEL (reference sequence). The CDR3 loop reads CASSRSAIAGGYTGELFF. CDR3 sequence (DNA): TGTGCCAGCAGCCGGTCGGCGATAGCGGGGGGTTACACCGGGGAGCTGTTTTTT.

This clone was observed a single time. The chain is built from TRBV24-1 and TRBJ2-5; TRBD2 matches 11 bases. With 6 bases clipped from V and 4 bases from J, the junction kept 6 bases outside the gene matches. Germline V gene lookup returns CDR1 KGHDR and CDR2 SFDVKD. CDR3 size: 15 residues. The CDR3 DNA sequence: TGTGCCACCAGTTTTAGCGGGGGGGCCGGAGAGACCCAGTACTTC. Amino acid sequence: CATSFSGGAGETQYF.

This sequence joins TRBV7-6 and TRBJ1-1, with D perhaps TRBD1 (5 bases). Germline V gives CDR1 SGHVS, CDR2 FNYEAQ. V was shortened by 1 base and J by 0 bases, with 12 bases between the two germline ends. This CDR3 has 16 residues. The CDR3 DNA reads TGTGCCAGCAGCTTAGGGGGCGGCAGAATGAACACTGAAGCTTTCTTT. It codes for CASSLGGGRMNTEAFF. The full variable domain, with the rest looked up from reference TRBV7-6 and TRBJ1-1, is GAGVSQSPRYKVTKRGQDVALRCDPISGHVSLYWYRQALGQGPEFLTYFNYEAQQDKSGLPNDRFSAERPEGSISTLTIQRTEQRDSAMYRCASSLGGGRMNTEAFFGQGTRLTVV.